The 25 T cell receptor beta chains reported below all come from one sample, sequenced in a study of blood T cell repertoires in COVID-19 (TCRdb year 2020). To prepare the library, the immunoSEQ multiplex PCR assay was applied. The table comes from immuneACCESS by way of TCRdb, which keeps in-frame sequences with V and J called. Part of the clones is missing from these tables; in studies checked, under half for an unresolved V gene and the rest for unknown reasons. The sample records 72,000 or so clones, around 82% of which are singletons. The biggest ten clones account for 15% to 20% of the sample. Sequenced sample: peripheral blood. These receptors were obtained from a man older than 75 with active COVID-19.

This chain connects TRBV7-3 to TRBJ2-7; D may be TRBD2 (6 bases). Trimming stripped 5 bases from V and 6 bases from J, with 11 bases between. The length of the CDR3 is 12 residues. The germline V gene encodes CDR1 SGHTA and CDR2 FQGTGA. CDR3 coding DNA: TGTGCCAGCAGCGGGGGGATAGGCGAGCAGTACTTC. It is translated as CASSGGIGEQYF.

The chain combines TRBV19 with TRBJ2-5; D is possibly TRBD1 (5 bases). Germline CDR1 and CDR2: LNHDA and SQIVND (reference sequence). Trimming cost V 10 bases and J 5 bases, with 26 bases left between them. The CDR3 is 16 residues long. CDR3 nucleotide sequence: TGTGCCACCACCCCGAGGCCCCAGGGATTTAGGGAGACCCAGTACTTC. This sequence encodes CATTPRPQGFRETQYF.

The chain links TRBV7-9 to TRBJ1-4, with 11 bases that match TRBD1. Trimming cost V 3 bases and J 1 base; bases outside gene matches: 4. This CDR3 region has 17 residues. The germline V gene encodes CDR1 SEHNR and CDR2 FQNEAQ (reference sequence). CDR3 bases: TGTGCCAGCAGCTTCGGGGGGACAGGGGGAACTAATGAAAAACTGTTTTTT. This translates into CASSFGGTGGTNEKLFF. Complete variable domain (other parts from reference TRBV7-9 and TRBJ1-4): DTGVSQNPRHKITKRGQNVTFRCDPISEHNRLYWYRQTLGQGPEFLTYFQNEAQLEKSRLLSDRFSAERPKGSFSTLEIQRTEQGDSAMYLCASSFGGTGGTNEKLFFGSGTQLSVL.

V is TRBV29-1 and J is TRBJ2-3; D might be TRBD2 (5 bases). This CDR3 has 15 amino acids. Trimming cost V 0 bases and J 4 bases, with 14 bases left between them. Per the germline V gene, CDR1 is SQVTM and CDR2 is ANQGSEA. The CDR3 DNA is TGCAGCGTTGAAGATTATGGAGGTTCCCCAGATACGCAGTATTTT. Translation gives CSVEDYGGSPDTQYF.

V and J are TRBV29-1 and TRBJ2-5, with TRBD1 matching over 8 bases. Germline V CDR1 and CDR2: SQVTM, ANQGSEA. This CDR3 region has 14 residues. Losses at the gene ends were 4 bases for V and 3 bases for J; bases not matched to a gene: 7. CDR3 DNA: TGCAGCGTTGGCCTGGGGACAGGAAAAGAGACCCAGTACTTC. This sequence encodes CSVGLGTGKETQYF.

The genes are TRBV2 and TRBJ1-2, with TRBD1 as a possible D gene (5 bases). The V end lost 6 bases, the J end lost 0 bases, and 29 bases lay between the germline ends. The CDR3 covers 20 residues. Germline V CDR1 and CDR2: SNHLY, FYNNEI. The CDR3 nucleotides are TGTGCCAGCAGGGCCGCCGAATTGAGAACAGGCATACCTACTAACTATGGCTACACCTTC. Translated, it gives CASRAAELRTGIPTNYGYTF.

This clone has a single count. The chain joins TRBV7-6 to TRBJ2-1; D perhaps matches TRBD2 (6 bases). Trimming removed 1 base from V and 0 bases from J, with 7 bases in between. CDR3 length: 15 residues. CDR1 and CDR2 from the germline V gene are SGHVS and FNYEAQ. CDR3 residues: CASSLVGGSYNEQFF. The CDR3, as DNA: TGTGCCAGCAGCTTAGTCGGGGGCTCCTACAATGAGCAGTTCTTC.

The CDR3 loop reads CASSLVLATYEQYF. CDR3 nucleotide sequence: TGTGCCAGCAGCTTGGTTCTAGCGACCTACGAGCAGTACTTC. The chain is built from TRBV11-2 and TRBJ2-7, with D possibly TRBD2 on 6 matching bases. The CDR3 spans 14 residues. V gave up 3 bases and J gave up 2 bases, with 11 bases separating them. Germline V gene lookup returns CDR1 SGHAT and CDR2 FQNNGV.

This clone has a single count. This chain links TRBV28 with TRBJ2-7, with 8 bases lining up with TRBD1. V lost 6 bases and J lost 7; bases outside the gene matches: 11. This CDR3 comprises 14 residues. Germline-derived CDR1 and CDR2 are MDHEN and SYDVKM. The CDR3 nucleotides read TGTGCCAGCAGCCGGACAGGGTTGAGGCGGGAGCAGTACTTC. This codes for CASSRTGLRREQYF.

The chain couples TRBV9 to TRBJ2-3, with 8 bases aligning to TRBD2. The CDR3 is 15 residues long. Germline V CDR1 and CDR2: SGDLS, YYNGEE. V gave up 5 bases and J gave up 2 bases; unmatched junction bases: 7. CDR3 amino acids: CASSFSGENTDTQYF. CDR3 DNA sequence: TGTGCCAGCAGTTTTAGCGGGGAGAACACAGATACGCAGTATTTT.

CDR3 sequence reads: CASSLDRVLATDTQYF. CDR3 coding DNA: TGTGCCAGCAGCTTAGATAGGGTACTAGCCACAGATACGCAGTATTTT. The rearrangement joins TRBV7-2 to TRBJ2-3; TRBD2 might be the D (6 bases). The CDR3 is 16 residues long. V lost 1 base and J lost 2, with 13 bases in between. The germline V gene encodes CDR1 SGHTA and CDR2 FQGNSA.

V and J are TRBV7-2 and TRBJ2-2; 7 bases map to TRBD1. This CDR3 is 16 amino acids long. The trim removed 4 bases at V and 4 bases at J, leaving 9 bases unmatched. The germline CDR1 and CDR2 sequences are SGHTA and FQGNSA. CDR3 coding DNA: TGTGCCAGCAGCTCACAGGGGCAGACAAGCACCGGGGAGCTGTTTTTT. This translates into CASSSQGQTSTGELFF.

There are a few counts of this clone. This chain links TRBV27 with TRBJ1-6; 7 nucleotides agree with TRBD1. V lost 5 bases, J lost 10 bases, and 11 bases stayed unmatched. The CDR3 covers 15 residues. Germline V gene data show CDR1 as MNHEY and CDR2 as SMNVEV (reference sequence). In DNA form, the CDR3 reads TGTGCCAGCAGTCAATCCCCGGACAGGCGGTCACCCCTCCACTTT. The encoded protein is CASSQSPDRRSPLHF.

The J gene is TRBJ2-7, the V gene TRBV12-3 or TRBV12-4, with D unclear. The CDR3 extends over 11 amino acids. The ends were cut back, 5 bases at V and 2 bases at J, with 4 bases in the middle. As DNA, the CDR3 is TGTGCCAGCAGTGTCACCTACGAGCAGTACTTC. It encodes CASSVTYEQYF.

CDR3 DNA: TGTGCCAGCAGTCAGATGGACAGCCTCACCGGGGAGCTGTTTTTT. Its translation: CASSQMDSLTGELFF. The gene calls are TRBV27 and TRBJ2-2; a weak D match, TRBD1 (6 bases). V lost 5 bases and J 4 bases, leaving 14 bases between the germline ends. This CDR3 spans 15 amino acids. Germline CDR1 and CDR2: MNHEY and SMNVEV (reference sequence).

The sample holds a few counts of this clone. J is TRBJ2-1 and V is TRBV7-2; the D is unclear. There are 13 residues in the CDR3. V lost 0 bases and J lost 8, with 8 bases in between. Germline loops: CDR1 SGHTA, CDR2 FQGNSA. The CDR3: CASSLARIDEQFF. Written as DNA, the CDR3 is TGTGCCAGCAGCTTAGCGCGTATCGATGAGCAGTTCTTC.

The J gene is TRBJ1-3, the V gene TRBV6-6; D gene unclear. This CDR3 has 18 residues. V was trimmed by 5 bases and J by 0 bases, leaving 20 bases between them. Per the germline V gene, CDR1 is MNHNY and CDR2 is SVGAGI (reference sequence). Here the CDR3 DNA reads TGTGCCAGCAGTCCACGACCAAACAGACTAACCTCTGGAAACACCATATATTTT. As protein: CASSPRPNRLTSGNTIYF.

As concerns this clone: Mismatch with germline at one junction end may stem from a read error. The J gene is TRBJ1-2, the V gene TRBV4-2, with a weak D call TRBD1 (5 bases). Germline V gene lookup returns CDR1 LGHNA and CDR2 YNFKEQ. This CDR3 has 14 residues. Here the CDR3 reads CASSQDRQGYGYAF. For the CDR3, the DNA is TGTGCCAGCAGCCAAGATAGGCAGGGCTATGGCTACGCCTTC.

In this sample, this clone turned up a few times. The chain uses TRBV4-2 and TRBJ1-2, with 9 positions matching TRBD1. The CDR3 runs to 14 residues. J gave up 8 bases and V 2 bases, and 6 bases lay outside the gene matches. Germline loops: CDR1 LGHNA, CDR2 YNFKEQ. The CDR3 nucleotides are TGTGCCAGCAGCCAACCGGGACAGGGTCCAGGCTACACCTTC. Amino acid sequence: CASSQPGQGPGYTF.

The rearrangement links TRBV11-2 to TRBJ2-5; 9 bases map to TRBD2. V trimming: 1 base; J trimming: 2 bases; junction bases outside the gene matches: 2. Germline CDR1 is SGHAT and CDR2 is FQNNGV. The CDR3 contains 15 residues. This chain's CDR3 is CASSLGLADQETQYF. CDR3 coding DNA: TGTGCCAGCAGCTTAGGACTAGCGGATCAAGAGACCCAGTACTTC.

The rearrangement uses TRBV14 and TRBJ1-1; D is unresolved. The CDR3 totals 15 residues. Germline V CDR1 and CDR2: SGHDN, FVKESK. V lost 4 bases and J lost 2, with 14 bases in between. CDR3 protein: CASSREGGLNTEAFF. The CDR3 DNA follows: TGTGCCAGCAGCCGCGAGGGAGGTTTAAACACTGAAGCTTTCTTT.

The CDR3 is CASSQIHGGGNEKLFF. Written as DNA, the CDR3 is TGCGCCAGCAGCCAAATCCATGGGGGAGGTAATGAAAAACTGTTTTTT. The chain joins TRBV4-3 to TRBJ1-4; TRBD1 might be the D (5 bases). This CDR3 spans 16 amino acids. Between the trimmed V and J ends, which lost 2 bases and 4 bases, there was a span of 14 bases. CDR1 and CDR2 (germline): LGHNA, YSLEER.

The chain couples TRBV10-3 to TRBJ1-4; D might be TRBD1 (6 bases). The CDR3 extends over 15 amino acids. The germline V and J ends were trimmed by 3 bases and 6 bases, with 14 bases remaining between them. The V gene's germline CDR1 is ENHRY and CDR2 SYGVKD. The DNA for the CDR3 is TGTGCCATCAGTGACCTCGGACAGAAGGATGAAAAACTGTTTTTT. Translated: CAISDLGQKDEKLFF.

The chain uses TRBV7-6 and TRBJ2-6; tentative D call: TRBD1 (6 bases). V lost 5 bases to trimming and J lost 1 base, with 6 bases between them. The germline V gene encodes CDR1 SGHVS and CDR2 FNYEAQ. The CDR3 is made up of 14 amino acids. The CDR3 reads CASSGQSGANVLTF. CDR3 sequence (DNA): TGTGCCAGCAGCGGACAGTCTGGGGCCAACGTCCTGACTTTC.

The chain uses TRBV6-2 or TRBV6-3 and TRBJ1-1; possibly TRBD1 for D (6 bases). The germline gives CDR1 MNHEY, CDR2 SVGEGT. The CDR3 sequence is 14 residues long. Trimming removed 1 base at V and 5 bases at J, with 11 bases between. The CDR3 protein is CASSYYGGLTEAFF. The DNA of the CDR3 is TGTGCCAGCAGTTACTACGGGGGGCTGACTGAAGCTTTCTTT.